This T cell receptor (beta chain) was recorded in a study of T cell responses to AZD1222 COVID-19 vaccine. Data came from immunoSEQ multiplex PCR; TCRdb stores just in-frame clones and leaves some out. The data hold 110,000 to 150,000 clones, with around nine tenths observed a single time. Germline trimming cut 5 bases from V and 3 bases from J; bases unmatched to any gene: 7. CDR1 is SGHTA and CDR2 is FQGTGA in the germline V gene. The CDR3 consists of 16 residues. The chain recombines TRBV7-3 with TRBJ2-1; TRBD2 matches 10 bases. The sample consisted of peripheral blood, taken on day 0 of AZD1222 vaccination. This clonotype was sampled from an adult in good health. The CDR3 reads CASSPTSGFSYNEQFF. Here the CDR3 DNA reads TGTGCCAGCAGCCCGACTAGCGGGTTCAGCTACAATGAGCAGTTCTTC. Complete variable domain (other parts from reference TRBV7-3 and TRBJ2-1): GAGVSQTPSNKVTEKGKYVELRCDPISGHTALYWYRQSLGQGPEFLIYFQGTGAADDSGLPNDRFFAVRPEGSVSTLKIQRTERGDSAVYLCASSPTSGFSYNEQFFGPGTRLTVL.